This T cell receptor beta chain was documented in a study of CD8+ T cells in alopecia areata. Study overall: In an open-label trial, patients got 5 to 10 mg tofacitinib twice daily.

Documented treatment: oral pan-JAK inhibitor, 5-10 mg twice daily. Lesional scalp punch biopsies and peripheral blood were collected from alopecia areata patients. After isolation, RNA underwent reverse transcription to generate cDNA as the sequencing template. Libraries were prepared by immunoSEQ multiplex PCR; TCRdb keeps only in-frame clonotypes and omits some of them. The sample carries about 210,000 clones, more than 30% recorded once. Germline V lookup: CDR1 SGHRS, CDR2 YFSETQ. The CDR3 totals 17 residues. Trimming stripped 0 bases from V and 2 bases from J, with 14 bases between. This clone was seen a few times. What it binds is unknown. Study-wide results and caveats: In scalp and blood during tofacitinib, many expanded lesional clones persisted. Expanded CD8+ clones among the top 100, as well as scalp clonality, were significantly decreased by tofacitinib.

The material sequenced was CD4+ T cells sorted from blood, taken at week 34, from a patient treated with tofacitinib. This rearrangement joins TRBV5-1 to TRBJ2-2; D could derive from TRBD1 or TRBD2 (5 bases each). The receptor comes from a human donor with alopecia areata. CDR3 in amino acids: CASSLGLRDGNTGELFF. The CDR3, as DNA: TGCGCCAGCAGCTTGGGGCTCCGGGACGGCAACACCGGGGAGCTGTTTTTT.